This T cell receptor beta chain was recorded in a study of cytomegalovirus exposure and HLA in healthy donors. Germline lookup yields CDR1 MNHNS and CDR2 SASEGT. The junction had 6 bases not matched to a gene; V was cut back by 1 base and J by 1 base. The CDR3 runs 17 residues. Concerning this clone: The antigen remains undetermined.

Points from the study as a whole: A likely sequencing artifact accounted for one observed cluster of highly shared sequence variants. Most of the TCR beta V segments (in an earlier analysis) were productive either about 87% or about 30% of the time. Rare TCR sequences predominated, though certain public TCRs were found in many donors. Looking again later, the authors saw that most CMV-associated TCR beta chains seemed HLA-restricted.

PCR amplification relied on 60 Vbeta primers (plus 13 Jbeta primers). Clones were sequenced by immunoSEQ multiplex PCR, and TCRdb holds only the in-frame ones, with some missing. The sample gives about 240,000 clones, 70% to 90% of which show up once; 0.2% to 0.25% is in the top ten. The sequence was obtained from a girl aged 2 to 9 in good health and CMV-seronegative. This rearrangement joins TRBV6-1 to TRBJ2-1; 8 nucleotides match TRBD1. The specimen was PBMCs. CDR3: CASSEGTGSFSYNEQFF. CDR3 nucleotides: TGTGCCAGCAGTGAAGGGACAGGGTCGTTTTCCTACAATGAGCAGTTCTTC.